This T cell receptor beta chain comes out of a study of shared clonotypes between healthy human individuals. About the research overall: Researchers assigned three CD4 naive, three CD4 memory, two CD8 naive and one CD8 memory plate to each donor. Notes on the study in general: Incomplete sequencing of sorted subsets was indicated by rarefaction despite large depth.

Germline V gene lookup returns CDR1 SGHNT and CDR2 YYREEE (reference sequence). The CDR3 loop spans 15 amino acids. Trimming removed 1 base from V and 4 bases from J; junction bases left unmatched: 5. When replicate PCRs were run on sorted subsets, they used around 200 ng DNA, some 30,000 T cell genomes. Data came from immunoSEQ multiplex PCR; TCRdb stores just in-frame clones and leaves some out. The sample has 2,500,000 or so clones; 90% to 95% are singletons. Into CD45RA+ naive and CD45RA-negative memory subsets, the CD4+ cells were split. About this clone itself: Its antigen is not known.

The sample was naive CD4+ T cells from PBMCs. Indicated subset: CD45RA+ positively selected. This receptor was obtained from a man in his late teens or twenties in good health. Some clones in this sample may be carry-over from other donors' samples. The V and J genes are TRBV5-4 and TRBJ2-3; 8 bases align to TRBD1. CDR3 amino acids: CASSLYGRGPDTQYF. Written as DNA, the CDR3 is TGTGCCAGCAGCTTGTATGGCAGGGGGCCAGATACGCAGTATTTT.